This is a list of T cell receptor beta chains from one sample in a study of sequential checkpoint blockade in melanoma. Using immunoSEQ multiplex PCR, the repertoire was profiled, and TCRdb retains in-frame clones only, with some absent. The sample includes about 37,000 clones, approximately 84% of them seen just once. Sequencing used CD8+ T cells sorted from blood (inferred from file names), obtained from a patient given nivolumab and ipilimumab in sequence. Every receptor here comes from a human donor with melanoma. CDR3s include the opening cysteine and the closing phenylalanine or tryptophan. The D gene is left open where the match is weak.

v_gene,d_gene,j_gene,CDR3aa
TRBV6-1,NA,TRBJ1-1,CASSEEEVGGQDEAFF
TRBV4-1,NA,TRBJ2-1,CASSQLRGTQFNEQFF
TRBV7-9,NA,TRBJ2-1,CASSARGSPEEQFF
TRBV27,NA,TRBJ1-5,CASSFGGLYSNQPQHF
TRBV15,TRBD1,TRBJ2-1,CATSRTGGGEQFF
TRBV2,NA,TRBJ1-2,CASSPGGLGGYTF
TRBV29-1,NA,TRBJ1-1,CSESGRLSGEAFF
TRBV27,TRBD2,TRBJ2-5,CASSVGGGIEQYF
TRBV27,TRBD1,TRBJ1-3,CASSLTGGLGNTIYF
TRBV5-6,NA,TRBJ2-5,CASSLAETQYF
TRBV4-2,NA,TRBJ1-6,CASSQDNGNSPLHF
TRBV2,NA,TRBJ1-1,CASSDGRTEAFF
TRBV4-2,TRBD1,TRBJ2-7,CASSQDLGDRGMYEQYF
TRBV7-9,NA,TRBJ1-3,CASSLAGPRNTIYF
TRBV27,NA,TRBJ2-1,CASSPDFIPVNEQFF
TRBV6-5,TRBD1,TRBJ2-5,CASSYVQGAPQETQYF
TRBV29-1,NA,TRBJ1-1,CSVEENGMNTEAFF
TRBV6-5,NA,TRBJ1-1,CASSFSGAEAFF
TRBV2,TRBD2,TRBJ2-5,CASSEETSGSMETQYF
TRBV19,TRBD2,TRBJ2-1,CASSFMGLAGLNEQFF
TRBV28,TRBD1,TRBJ1-5,CASRSLTGGGQPQHF
TRBV13,TRBD1,TRBJ1-1,CASSGQASGPNTEAFF
TRBV28,NA,TRBJ2-1,CASSLVNYRQLENEQFF
TRBV7-6,NA,TRBJ1-5,CASSLATRESNQPQHF
TRBV7-9,TRBD1,TRBJ2-5,CASSRTGAQETQYF
TRBV28,TRBD1,TRBJ1-1,CASSLYQGEGDTEAFF
TRBV2,NA,TRBJ1-1,CASSYDRNTEAFF
TRBV4-2,TRBD1,TRBJ2-2,CASSQEGQHTGELFF
TRBV5-1,TRBD1,NA,CASSLYDRVSYEQYF
TRBV7-9,NA,TRBJ2-7,CASSVGGRAFEQYF
TRBV5-1,TRBD2,TRBJ2-7,CASSLTRTSGRVYEQYF
TRBV5-1,NA,TRBJ2-7,CASSLSGFSSYEQYF
TRBV28,TRBD2,TRBJ2-3,CASSTTPVNSGRVFGTDTQYF
TRBV4-2,NA,TRBJ2-3,CASSQDAGPNTQYF
TRBV6-1,TRBD1,TRBJ2-5,CASSDGAGGWETQYF
TRBV6-4,TRBD2,TRBJ2-1,CASSEIIAGTNEQFF
TRBV15,TRBD1,TRBJ2-2,CATSRDVVGTGTPYTGELFF
TRBV20-1,NA,TRBJ1-1,CSDLGEVAAFF
TRBV28,NA,TRBJ1-1,CASSVQGNTEAFF
TRBV7-8,TRBD1,TRBJ2-7,CASSLPGQGYEQYF
TRBV4-2,NA,TRBJ1-1,CASSQGRQGNTEAFF
TRBV13,NA,TRBJ2-1,CASSLEGRGSYNEQFF
TRBV4-1,NA,TRBJ2-1,CASSHVYNEQFF
TRBV19,TRBD2,TRBJ2-1,CASSIGAGGAYNEQFF
TRBV28,TRBD1,TRBJ1-1,CASSSPGGSPEAFF
TRBV9,TRBD1,TRBJ1-1,CASMGGTGKAFF
TRBV25-1,NA,TRBJ1-6,CASSESWESSYNSPLHF
TRBV29-1,TRBD2,TRBJ2-1,CSVETGTSGFYEQFF
TRBV27,NA,TRBJ1-1,CAAGLYTEAFF
TRBV5-6,TRBD2,NA,CASSLDGGGAYEQYF
TRBV27,NA,TRBJ2-1,CASSARGGDNEQFF